This T cell receptor beta chain is from a study of blood T cell repertoires in COVID-19. Across the whole study: Sites across the United States, Italy and Spain contributed samples from acute and convalescent COVID-19.

The study drew participants aged about 18 to 89 years from roughly 25 US areas. Assignments of participants to cohorts depended upon their own reported clinical history. Produced via immunoSEQ multiplex PCR; TCRdb's table is partial and in-frame only. The top ten clones hold 1.5% to 2% of a sample with under 300,000 clones, 75% to 90% of them seen once. V dropped 6 bases and J dropped 3; count of bases not matched to a gene: 1. Per germline, CDR1 MNHEY and CDR2 SVGAGI. This CDR3 is 14 amino acids long. This clone was detected only once. The sequence was collected from a woman between 45 and 65 years old who had recovered from COVID-19. The specimen was PBMCs or T cells enriched from blood (not recorded which). V usage is TRBV6-5 and J usage is TRBJ1-6; 8 bases agree with TRBD1. The CDR3 sequence: CASSDRGYNSPLHF. In nucleotides, the CDR3 is TGTGCCAGCAGCGACAGGGGCTATAATTCACCCCTCCACTTT.